Listed below are T cell receptor beta chains from one sample, sequenced in a study of persistence of HIV-infected CD4 T cells. The assay was immunoSEQ multiplex PCR, and TCRdb's table has in-frame clones only and misses some. Among roughly 43,000 clones listed, roughly 90% were seen once. For these receptors, no antigen is known. Sequenced material: CD4+ T cells sorted from PBMCs after roughly 18-hour stimulation, taken from a patient who received antiretroviral therapy. These receptors all come from an adult man with HIV who was CMV-seropositive. Both conserved end residues are part of each CDR3. The order of the fields is V gene, J gene, CDR3 length, D gene, clone size, CDR3 protein, CDR3 DNA. A D gene is named only where the DNA matches it firmly. Not every row has a clone size; where given, it reads once, few, many or a size class.

TRBV11-2	TRBJ2-5	16	-	-	CASSLAPGGGGETQYF	TGTGCCAGCAGCTTAGCCCCCGGGGGTGGAGGGGAGACCCAGTACTTC
TRBV5-8	TRBJ2-7	17	TRBD1	once	CASSLPRPGGVSYEQYF	TGTGCCAGCAGCTTGCCGAGACCAGGGGGAGTATCCTACGAGCAGTACTTC
TRBV11-3	TRBJ2-2	16	TRBD2	-	CASSPGLAGGTGELFF	TGTGCCAGCAGCCCGGGACTAGCGGGGGGCACCGGGGAGCTGTTTTTT
TRBV4-1	TRBJ2-3	20	TRBD1	once	CASSQWGQTARPGKTDTQYF	TGCGCCAGCAGCCAGTGGGGACAGACCGCACGGCCGGGGAAGACAGATACGCAGTATTTT
TRBV19	TRBJ2-2	13	TRBD2	-	CASIGRVTGELFF	TGTGCCAGTATCGGGAGGGTCACCGGGGAGCTGTTTTTT
TRBV5-1	TRBJ2-2	14	-	-	CASSLQGNTGELFF	TGCGCCAGCAGCTTACAGGGAAACACCGGGGAGCTGTTTTTT
TRBV19	TRBJ2-3	13	-	once	CASSLGFTDTQYF	TGTGCCAGTAGTCTGGGATTCACAGATACGCAGTATTTT
TRBV19	TRBJ2-7	15	TRBD1	-	CASSLEPGGSYEQYF	TGTGCCAGTAGCTTGGAACCAGGGGGCTCCTACGAGCAGTACTTC
TRBV19	TRBJ2-7	13	-	-	CASSIGRGDEQYF	TGTGCCAGTAGTATAGGGAGGGGAGACGAGCAGTACTTC
TRBV5-1	TRBJ1-1	14	TRBD1	-	CASRTGDLNTEAFF	TGCGCCAGCCGGACAGGGGATTTGAACACTGAAGCTTTCTTT
TRBV3-1/TRBV3-2	TRBJ1-6	14	TRBD1	-	CASSLQGGHSPLHF	TGTGCCAGCAGCCTTCAGGGGGGACATTCACCCCTCCACTTT
TRBV5-1	TRBJ2-1	18	-	-	CASSLDSTGGTGPNEQFF	TGCGCCAGCAGCTTGGATTCTACGGGGGGCACAGGTCCCAATGAGCAGTTCTTC
TRBV5-1	TRBJ2-5	15	TRBD1	-	CASSLAGTGEETQYF	TGCGCCAGCAGCTTGGCCGGGACAGGGGAAGAGACCCAGTACTTC
TRBV6-2/TRBV6-3	TRBJ2-5	16	TRBD2	-	CASSYGGEGRHETQYF	TGTGCCAGCAGTTACGGAGGGGAGGGGAGGCACGAGACCCAGTACTTC
TRBV18	TRBJ1-1	15	-	-	CASSRWEASTTEAFF	TGTGCCAGCTCACGGTGGGAGGCGAGTACCACTGAAGCTTTCTTT
TRBV29-1	TRBJ2-7	12	-	once	CSVGRRSYEQYF	TGCAGCGTTGGCCGCCGCTCCTACGAGCAGTACTTC
TRBV30	TRBJ1-5	14	TRBD1	-	CAWSRQGAGQPQHF	TGTGCCTGGAGTCGTCAGGGGGCAGGACAGCCCCAGCATTTT
TRBV5-1	TRBJ1-2	13	-	few	CASSLDRSDGYTF	TGCGCCAGCAGCTTGGATCGGAGCGATGGCTACACCTTC
TRBV3-1/TRBV3-2	TRBJ1-4	15	-	-	CASSQVPGHPDWLFF	TGTGCCAGCAGCCAAGTCCCGGGACACCCAGATTGGCTGTTTTTT
TRBV28	TRBJ1-4	14	-	-	CASSLSGTNEKLFF	TGTGCCAGCAGTTTATCGGGGACAAATGAAAAACTGTTTTTT
TRBV19	TRBJ2-1	13	-	-	CASSKATRNEQFF	TGTGCCAGTAGTAAAGCCACTCGCAATGAGCAGTTCTTC
TRBV6-5	TRBJ1-1	15	TRBD1	-	CASSYSDRMGTEAFF	TGTGCCAGCAGTTACTCGGACAGGATGGGCACTGAAGCTTTCTTT
TRBV24-1	TRBJ2-1	17	TRBD1	-	CATSERTGNPSYNEQFF	TGTGCCACCAGTGAGCGGACAGGGAACCCCTCCTACAATGAGCAGTTCTTC
TRBV5-1	TRBJ1-2	17	-	once	CASSLDPGGINNYGYTF	TGCGCCAGCAGCTTGGACCCGGGGGGGATTAATAACTATGGCTACACCTTC
TRBV6-5	TRBJ1-5	15	TRBD1	-	CASNFRTGARQPQHF	TGTGCCAGCAATTTTCGGACAGGAGCACGACAGCCCCAGCATTTT
TRBV2	TRBJ2-2	14	-	-	CASSDDVNTGELFF	TGTGCCAGCAGTGACGATGTGAACACCGGGGAGCTGTTTTTT
TRBV6-5	TRBJ1-6	13	TRBD1	-	CASRQGNNSPLHF	TGTGCCAGCAGACAGGGGAATAATTCACCCCTCCACTTT
TRBV6-5	TRBJ1-1	14	-	once	CASRPIDSNTEAFF	TGTGCCAGCAGACCGATTGACTCGAACACTGAAGCTTTCTTT
TRBV19	TRBJ1-1	13	-	-	CASTLPQGTEAFF	TGTGCCAGTACCTTACCCCAGGGGACTGAAGCTTTCTTT
TRBV7-6	TRBJ2-6	17	-	once	CASSPARTASGANVLTF	TGTGCCAGCAGCCCAGCCAGGACAGCCTCTGGGGCCAACGTCCTGACTTTC
TRBV28	TRBJ2-7	13	-	-	CASMRGSSYEQYF	TGTGCCAGCATGAGGGGAAGCTCCTACGAGCAGTACTTC